The 10 T cell receptor beta chains reported below all come from one sample, sequenced in a study of sequential checkpoint blockade in melanoma. Treatment defined: randomized to nivolumab then ipilimumab (arm A) or the reverse (arm B). Sequencing used immunoSEQ multiplex PCR; TCRdb keeps in-frame clones, though not all of them. This sample carries roughly 18,000 clones, 56% of them seen once, and the ten largest clones take around 17%. Sequenced here: CD8+ T cells sorted from blood (inferred from file names), sampled from a patient given nivolumab and ipilimumab in sequence. These receptors were collected from a human donor with melanoma.

This clone was recorded a few times. The chain combines TRBV6-8 with TRBJ1-2; 8 bases agree with TRBD1. This CDR3 spans 12 amino acids. Germline trimming cut 5 bases from V and 6 bases from J; bases unmatched to any gene: 2. Germline lookup yields CDR1 MNHGY and CDR2 SAAAGT. In DNA form, the CDR3 reads TGTGCCAGCAGTACAGGGGGAGATGGCTACACCTTC. Protein sequence: CASSTGGDGYTF.

The chain joins TRBV5-1 to TRBJ1-1, with TRBD1 as a possible D gene (6 bases). The CDR3 covers 15 residues. Germline CDR1 is SGHRS and CDR2 is YFSETQ. V dropped 7 bases and J dropped 2 bases, with 18 bases sitting between them. The CDR3 here is CASSPTGTTNTEAFF. The CDR3 DNA reads as TGCGCCAGCTCCCCCACAGGGACTACAAACACTGAAGCTTTCTTT. Drawing the rest from reference TRBV5-1 and TRBJ1-1, the complete variable domain is KAGVTQTPRYLIKTRGQQVTLSCSPISGHRSVSWYQQTPGQGLQFLFEYFSETQRNKGNFPGRFSGRQFSNSRSEMNVSTLELGDSALYLCASSPTGTTNTEAFFGQGTRLTVV.

The chain recombines TRBV4-2 with TRBJ2-3; D might be TRBD2 (5 bases). V was trimmed by 0 bases and J by 0 bases, leaving 10 bases between them. This CDR3 spans 16 amino acids. CDR1 is LGHNA, CDR2 YNFKEQ, per germline. This CDR3 is CASSQEFRTSTDTQYF. The CDR3 nucleotides are TGTGCCAGCAGCCAAGAGTTTCGGACTAGCACAGATACGCAGTATTTT.

This clone showed up just a few times. The chain has TRBV27 and TRBJ2-7, with 11 positions matching TRBD1. The V gene's germline CDR1 is MNHEY and CDR2 SMNVEV (reference sequence). This CDR3 comprises 16 residues. The V and J ends lost 3 bases and 11 bases, in that order; junction bases with no gene match: 15. The CDR3, as DNA: TGTGCCAGCAGTTTCAAACCCCCCGTCTGGGGACAGGGGGAGTACTTC. Its translation: CASSFKPPVWGQGEYF.

This clone was seen more than once but under ten times. This chain connects TRBV11-2 to TRBJ1-2; 7 bases are a match to TRBD1. Germline V lookup: CDR1 SGHAT, CDR2 FQNNGV. With V trimmed by 5 bases and J by 4 bases, 4 bases remained unmatched. The CDR3 contains 13 residues. Written as DNA, the CDR3 is TGTGCCAGCAGCCAGTCAGGGGGCTATGGCTACACCTTC. Translation: CASSQSGGYGYTF.

The chain is built from TRBV28 and TRBJ2-5; 10 bases are a match to TRBD2. The CDR3 has 16 amino acids. V shed 5 bases and J 5 bases; nucleotides not matched to a gene: 11. Per germline, CDR1 MDHEN and CDR2 SYDVKM. DNA for the CDR3: TGTGCCAGCAGTCCCGAGCGGGGGGGTTACGACGAGACCCAGTACTTC. Its translation: CASSPERGGYDETQYF.

By proportion, this clone is medium-sized. CDR3 in DNA: TGTGCCAGCAGCCTCTTCACGGACAATGAGCAGTTCTTC. Its translation is CASSLFTDNEQFF. The chain joins TRBV5-6 to TRBJ2-1; D not certain. V dropped 4 bases and J dropped 5 bases, with 10 bases sitting between them. The CDR3 covers 13 residues. Germline values: CDR1 SGHDT, CDR2 YYEEEE. Full variable domain (missing parts from reference TRBV5-6 and TRBJ2-1): DAGVTQSPTHLIKTRGQQVTLRCSPKSGHDTVSWYQQALGQGPQFIFQYYEEEERQRGNFPDRFSGHQFPNYSSELNVNALLLGDSALYLCASSLFTDNEQFFGPGTRLTVL.

The V call is TRBV7-6, the J call TRBJ2-1; weak D call: TRBD2 (6 bases). The CDR3 extends over 16 amino acids. The V gene lost 6 bases and the J gene lost 2 bases, with 17 bases spanning the gap. The germline gives CDR1 SGHVS, CDR2 FNYEAQ. CDR3 loop: CASSPLAGPTYNEQFF. The CDR3 DNA reads as TGTGCCAGCAGTCCTCTGGCGGGACCAACCTACAATGAGCAGTTCTTC.

This clone occurred a few times. V and J are TRBV29-1 and TRBJ2-5; D may be TRBD2 (6 bases). Germline V gene data show CDR1 as SQVTM and CDR2 as ANQGSEA. Deletions cut 3 bases from V and 7 bases from J, with 18 bases between. The CDR3 runs to 14 residues. CDR3 coding DNA: TGCAGCGTTGATAATGAAGGAATGGGGGGGACCCAGTACTTC. Translated, it gives CSVDNEGMGGTQYF.

The rearrangement uses TRBV10-2 and TRBJ1-2; TRBD1 matches 7 bases. CDR3 length equals 13 residues. CDR1 is WSHSY and CDR2 is SAAADI in the germline V gene. V was clipped by 4 bases and J by 4 bases; unmatched bases: 3. The CDR3 DNA reads TGCGCCAGCAGTGGGGACAGTTCCTATGGCTACACCTTC. Translated, it gives CASSGDSSYGYTF.